Presented here are 9 T cell receptor beta chains from one specimen sequenced in a study of OX40 agonist ivuxolimab in advanced cancers. TCRdb's table, derived via immunoSEQ multiplex PCR, lists solely in-frame clones and lacks some. The sample records about 69,000 clones, more than 85% being singletons. This sample comprised CD4+ or CD8+ T cells sorted from blood, obtained in a trial of the OX40 agonist ivuxolimab. The origin of the receptors is an adult with an advanced solid tumor such as melanoma, head and neck, liver or kidney cancer.

The chain employs TRBV5-5 and TRBJ2-7, with D maybe TRBD1 (5 bases). The CDR3 runs to 13 residues. Germline-derived CDR1 and CDR2 are SGHKS and YYEKEE (reference sequence). V lost 6 bases to trimming and J lost 0 bases, with 10 bases between them. CDR3 DNA sequence: TGTGCCAGCACGACAGTGGACTCCTACGAGCAGTACTTC. It yields the protein CASTTVDSYEQYF.

V usage is TRBV7-8 and J usage is TRBJ2-4, with D unresolved. Trimming pared 4 bases from V and 7 bases from J, leaving 5 bases between. The CDR3 runs to 11 residues. Germline-derived CDR1 and CDR2 are SGHVS and FQNEAQ. Here the CDR3 reads CASSSLNIQYF. DNA for the CDR3: TGTGCCAGCAGCTCCCTCAACATTCAGTACTTC. Full variable domain (rest looked up from reference TRBV7-8 and TRBJ2-4): GAGVSQSPRYKVAKRGQDVALRCDPISGHVSLFWYQQALGQGPEFLTYFQNEAQLDKSGLPSDRFFAERPEGSVSTLKIQRTQQEDSAVYLCASSSLNIQYFGAGTRLSVL.

This chain connects TRBV6-1 to TRBJ2-7; TRBD2 is a possible D gene (6 bases). V gave up 2 bases and J gave up 8 bases, with 19 bases separating them. CDR3 length: 15 residues. CDR1 and CDR2 (germline): MNHNS, SASEGT. The CDR3: CASSETLKPTSQQYF. The CDR3 coding sequence is TGTGCCAGCAGTGAAACGCTAAAACCGACTAGTCAGCAGTACTTC.

The chain employs TRBV7-8 and TRBJ1-2; D not certain. CDR3 length: 13 amino acids. V lost 4 bases and J 0 bases, leaving 6 bases between the germline ends. The germline V gene has CDR1 SGHVS and CDR2 FQNEAQ. The CDR3 DNA reads TGTGCCAGCAGCTCGGACTCTAACTATGGCTACACCTTC. Encoded protein: CASSSDSNYGYTF.

The J gene is TRBJ2-5, the V gene TRBV7-6; possible D gene TRBD2, 6 bases. This CDR3 has 13 residues. Germline assignment: CDR1 SGHVS and CDR2 FNYEAQ. Deletions cut 5 bases from V and 9 bases from J, with 16 bases between. DNA of the CDR3: TGTGCCAGCAGCGGGAGGCAGGGCTTGGCCCAGTACTTC. It codes for CASSGRQGLAQYF.

A single count supports this clone. The gene calls are TRBV9 and TRBJ2-1; no firm D call. Per germline, CDR1 SGDLS and CDR2 YYNGEE. The V end lost 4 bases, the J end lost 6 bases, and 17 bases lay between the germline ends. The CDR3 runs to 15 residues. CDR3 DNA sequence: TGTGCCAGCAGCCCGGACGGAAACGGCTTCAATGAGCAGTTCTTC. Its translation is CASSPDGNGFNEQFF.

This sequence joins TRBV4-1 and TRBJ2-2; TRBD2 matches 8 bases. Germline V gives CDR1 MGHRA, CDR2 YSYEKL. This CDR3 contains 18 residues. With 1 base clipped from V and 2 bases from J, the junction kept 9 bases outside the gene matches. CDR3 sequence reads: CASSQVPFSGTNTGELFF. The CDR3 coding sequence is TGCGCCAGCAGCCAAGTTCCCTTTAGCGGGACTAACACCGGGGAGCTGTTTTTT.

V is TRBV6-1 and J is TRBJ1-1; the match to TRBD1 covers 8 bases. The trim removed 5 bases at V and 5 bases at J, leaving 4 bases unmatched. The germline CDR1 and CDR2 sequences are MNHNS and SASEGT. This CDR3 contains 13 residues. CDR3 DNA sequence: TGTGCCAGCAGTTTCACAGGGGGAACTGAAGCTTTCTTT. This sequence encodes CASSFTGGTEAFF.

This rearrangement joins TRBV2 to TRBJ2-7; tentative D call: TRBD1 (5 bases). The germline V gene encodes CDR1 SNHLY and CDR2 FYNNEI. CDR3 length equals 12 residues. V lost 8 bases and J 2 bases, leaving 10 bases between the germline ends. In nucleotides, the CDR3 is TGTGCCAGCCTACAAGGGGCCTACGAGCAGTACTTC. Residues: CASLQGAYEQYF.